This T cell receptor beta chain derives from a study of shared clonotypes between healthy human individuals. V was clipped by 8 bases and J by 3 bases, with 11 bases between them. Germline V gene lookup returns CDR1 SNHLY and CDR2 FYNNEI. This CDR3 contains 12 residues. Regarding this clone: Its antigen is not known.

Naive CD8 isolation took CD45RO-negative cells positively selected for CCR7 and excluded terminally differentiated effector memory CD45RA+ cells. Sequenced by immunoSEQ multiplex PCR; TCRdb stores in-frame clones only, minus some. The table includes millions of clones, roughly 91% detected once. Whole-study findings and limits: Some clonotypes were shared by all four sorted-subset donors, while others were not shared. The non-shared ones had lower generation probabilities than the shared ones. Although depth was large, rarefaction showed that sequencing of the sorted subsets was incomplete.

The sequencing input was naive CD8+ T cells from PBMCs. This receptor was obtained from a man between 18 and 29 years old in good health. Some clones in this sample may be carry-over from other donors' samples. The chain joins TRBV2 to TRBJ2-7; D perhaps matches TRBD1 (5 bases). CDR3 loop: CASGFGHYEQYF. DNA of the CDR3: TGTGCCAGCGGATTCGGACACTACGAGCAGTACTTC.